This T cell receptor (beta chain) was retrieved from a study of blood T cell repertoires in COVID-19 (dated by TCRdb to the early 2020s). Background on the whole study: Collaborator samples came from the United States, Italy and Spain and covered acute and convalescent phases of COVID-19. The prospective study material was composed of cDNA or gDNA derived from T cells, B-cell-depleted T cells, or PBMCs. A freely available public database, intended as a resource for researchers studying the immune response to SARS-CoV-2, is where the repertoires were released. Sample metadata almost always included a de-identified subject ID, COVID-19 status, age in years and sex. Samples were obtained from the ongoing ImmuneRACE study (first 160 participants) and from 1,200 or so subjects provided by 6 global collaborators. Where available, HLA class I and class II types were taken from metadata supplied by the sample provider and were not determined by assay-based typing. Deeply sampled blood TCRbeta repertoires from subjects exposed to, actively infected with, or recovered from COVID-19 were included in the dataset. Beyond this particular receptor, the publication reports: How much clinical and demographic metadata was included differed by source and by participant, and the metadata was provided uncurated.

Spanning cysteine to phenylalanine, the CDR3 consists of 15 amino acids. CDR3 DNA only is kept here, 45 bases in frame from base 1. A distance of 10 bases separates the germline ends of V and J, which lose 5 bases and 0 bases respectively. From the germline V gene, CDR1 is MDHEN and CDR2 is SYDVKM. TCRbeta CDR3 regions were amplified from genomic DNA by means of the immunoSEQ Assay, a bias-controlled multiplex PCR. In the authors' own workflow: The number of nucleated cells in each sample was estimated from the amplification of reference gene primers within the assay. To quantify the absolute abundance of each unique TCRbeta CDR3 rearrangement, sequence reads were collapsed and filtered. Productive Simpson clonality was computed per sample as the square root of Simpson's diversity index over productive rearrangements. Entries here come from immuneACCESS through TCRdb and include only in-frame sequences with V and J called. Some clones fail to appear in such tables; in the studies checked, an unresolved V gene covers under half of the shortfall, and the cause of the remainder is unknown. V, J and clone size reflect that table, while D and trimming were determined from the DNA. The sample contains approximately 52,000 clones, around 93% of them found a single time. More than 3% of the sample is held by the ten biggest clonotypes.

This clone showed up just once. The clone's antigen remains unknown. Base-call qualities are not available, and no considerably larger clone is one nucleotide away. Collaborating institutions collected whole blood in K2EDTA tubes following their own protocols. For TCRbeta analysis, collaborator samples were shipped as frozen whole blood, as isolated PBMCs, or as DNA extracted from either sample type. The receptor's source is a man aged 45-65 years with acute or convalescent COVID-19. The source material was peripheral blood. The chain is assembled from TRBV28 and TRBJ1-4; TRBD1 could be the D gene, as 6 bases match. The CDR3 region: CASSLWTATNEKLFF. The DNA sequence follows: TGTGCCAGCAGTCTCTGGACAGCAACTAATGAAAAACTGTTTTTT.